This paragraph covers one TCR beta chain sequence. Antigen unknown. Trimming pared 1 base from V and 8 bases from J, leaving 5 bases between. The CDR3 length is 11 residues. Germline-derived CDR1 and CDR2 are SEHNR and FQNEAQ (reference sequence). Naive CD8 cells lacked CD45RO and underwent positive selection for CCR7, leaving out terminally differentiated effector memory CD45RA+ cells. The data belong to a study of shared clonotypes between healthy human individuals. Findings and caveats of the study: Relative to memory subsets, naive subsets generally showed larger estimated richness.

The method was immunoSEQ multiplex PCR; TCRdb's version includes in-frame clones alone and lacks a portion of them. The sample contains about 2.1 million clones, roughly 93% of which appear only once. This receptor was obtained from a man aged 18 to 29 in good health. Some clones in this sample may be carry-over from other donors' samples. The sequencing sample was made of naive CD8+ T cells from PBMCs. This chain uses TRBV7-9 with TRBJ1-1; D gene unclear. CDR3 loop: CASSLEVEAFF. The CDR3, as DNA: TGTGCCAGCAGCTTAGAGGTGGAAGCTTTCTTT. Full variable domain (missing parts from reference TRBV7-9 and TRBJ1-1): DTGVSQNPRHKITKRGQNVTFRCDPISEHNRLYWYRQTLGQGPEFLTYFQNEAQLEKSRLLSDRFSAERPKGSFSTLEIQRTEQGDSAMYLCASSLEVEAFFGQGTRLTVV.